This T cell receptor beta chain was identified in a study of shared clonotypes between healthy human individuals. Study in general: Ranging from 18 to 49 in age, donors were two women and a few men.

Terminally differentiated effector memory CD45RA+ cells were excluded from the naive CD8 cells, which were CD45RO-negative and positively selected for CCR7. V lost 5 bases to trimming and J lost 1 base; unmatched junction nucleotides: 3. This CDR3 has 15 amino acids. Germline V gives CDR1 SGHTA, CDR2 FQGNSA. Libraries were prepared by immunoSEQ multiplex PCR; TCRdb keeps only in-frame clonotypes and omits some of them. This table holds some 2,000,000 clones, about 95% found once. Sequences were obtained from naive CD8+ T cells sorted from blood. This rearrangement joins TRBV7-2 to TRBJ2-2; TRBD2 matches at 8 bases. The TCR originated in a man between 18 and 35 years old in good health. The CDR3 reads CASSLGLVNTGELFF. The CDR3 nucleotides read TGTGCCAGCAGCCTGGGACTAGTGAACACCGGGGAGCTGTTTTTT.